This T cell receptor beta chain was profiled in a study of immune evolution from preneoplasia to lung adenocarcinoma. Some clones are missing from TCRdb's copy, which holds only in-frame ones; the method was immunoSEQ multiplex PCR. The sample shows 6,200 or so clones, about 80% of them seen only once. The study's findings and limits: Normal lung had highest clonality; later lesions appeared denser, more diverse. Highest clonality occurred in KRAS-mutant, not EGFR-mutant or double wild-type, nodules.

Looked up from germline, CDR1 is SNHLY and CDR2 is FYNNEI. This CDR3 is built from 13 residues. The V end lost 5 bases, the J end lost 2 bases, and 8 bases lay between the germline ends. To note about this clone: No antigen is known for it.

The source is a person aged 60-80 years with lung adenocarcinoma. The gene calls are TRBV2 and TRBJ2-3; no clear D. The sequenced sample was FFPE minimally invasive lung adenocarcinoma tissue. CDR3 in amino acids: CASSRPYTDTQYF. The CDR3 nucleotides are TGTGCCAGCAGTAGGCCCTACACAGATACGCAGTATTTT.